The 8 T cell receptor beta chains listed next were all sequenced from one sample in a study of shared clonotypes between healthy human individuals. TCRdb's table, derived via immunoSEQ multiplex PCR, lists solely in-frame clones and lacks some. The data show roughly 1.5 million clones, around 98% seen once. Source material: naive CD4+ T cells sorted from blood. Described subset: CD45RA+ positively selected. The receptors derive from a man aged 30 to 39 in good health.

The chain employs TRBV7-2 and TRBJ2-7; 10 bases align to TRBD2. CDR1 is SGHTA and CDR2 is FQGNSA in the germline V gene. This CDR3 is 16 amino acids long. With 6 bases clipped from V and 5 bases from J, the junction kept 13 bases outside the gene matches. The CDR3 reads CASRPRTSGVNHEQYF. DNA for the CDR3: TGTGCCAGCAGACCTAGAACTAGCGGGGTCAACCACGAGCAGTACTTC. Drawing the rest from reference TRBV7-2 and TRBJ2-7, the complete variable domain is GAGVSQSPSNKVTEKGKDVELRCDPISGHTALYWYRQSLGQGLEFLIYFQGNSAPDKSGLPSDRFSAERTGGSVSTLTIQRTQQEDSAVYLCASRPRTSGVNHEQYFGPGTRLTVT.

V is TRBV5-1 and J is TRBJ2-1; D is unclear. The CDR3 loop spans 15 amino acids. Germline CDR1 and CDR2: SGHRS and YFSETQ. Trimming shortened V by 0 bases and J by 0 bases, and 7 bases separated the two germline ends. The CDR3 DNA follows: TGCGCCAGCAGCTTGGCCGTGAACTCCTACAATGAGCAGTTCTTC. Residues: CASSLAVNSYNEQFF.

V gene TRBV2 combines with J gene TRBJ2-1; 8 positions agree with TRBD1. Germline values: CDR1 SNHLY, CDR2 FYNNEI. V was pared by 6 bases and J by 4 bases, with 5 bases of the junction left unmatched. CDR3 size: 14 residues. The CDR3 DNA reads TGTGCCAGCAGGCCGGGACAGGTATACAATGAGCAGTTCTTC. The encoded protein is CASRPGQVYNEQFF.

This clone was found once. The V call is TRBV18, the J call TRBJ2-2, with D possibly TRBD2 on 5 matching bases. V was shortened by 8 bases and J by 0 bases, with 19 bases between the two germline ends. The V gene's germline CDR1 is KGHSH and CDR2 LQKENI. The CDR3 has 17 amino acids. CDR3 loop: CASRTLKDSPNTGELFF. CDR3 DNA: TGTGCCAGCAGAACCCTCAAGGACTCCCCGAACACCGGGGAGCTGTTTTTT.

The chain recombines TRBV19 with TRBJ2-7, with unresolved D. V lost 6 bases, J lost 4 bases, and 10 bases lay in between. This CDR3 has 12 residues. Germline CDR1 LNHDA, CDR2 SQIVND (reference sequence). CDR3 region: CASRSNWYEQYF. In nucleotides, the CDR3 is TGTGCCAGTAGATCTAACTGGTACGAGCAGTACTTC.

V gene TRBV4-3 combines with J gene TRBJ2-7; 9 nucleotides align to TRBD2. CDR1 and CDR2 from the germline V gene are LGHNA and YSLEER. This CDR3 is built from 14 residues. The CDR3 spells CPQTLAGSTYEQYF. CDR3 sequence (DNA): TGCCCCCAGACGCTAGCGGGATCTACCTACGAGCAGTACTTC.

The V gene is TRBV21-1, the J gene TRBJ2-3; the table's D gene call, TRBD1, was not cross checked with the DNA. TRBV21-1 corresponds to a pseudogene. This CDR3 is built from 16 residues. The CDR3 region has the DNA TGTGCCAGCAGCCCCCCTCGACAGGGGGTAGGGGATACGCAGTATTTT. It translates to CASSPPRQGVGDTQYF.

The chain employs TRBV29-1 and TRBJ2-4; 7 positions match TRBD1. This CDR3 comprises 15 residues. Germline V gene lookup returns CDR1 SQVTM and CDR2 ANQGSEA. Trimming cost V 4 bases and J 3 bases; bases outside gene matches: 9. The CDR3, as DNA: TGCAGCGTTGGGGAAGGGGGCGCTGACAAAAACATTCAGTACTTC. Protein: CSVGEGGADKNIQYF. Filled out from reference TRBV29-1 and TRBJ2-4, the complete variable domain reads SAVISQKPSRDICQRGTSLTIQCQVDSQVTMMFWYRQQPGQSLTLIATANQGSEATYESGFVIDKFPISRPNLTFSTLTVSNMSPEDSSIYLCSVGEGGADKNIQYFGAGTRLSVL.